The present T cell receptor (beta chain) was sequenced within a study of blood T cell repertoires in COVID-19. Whole-study context: Samples taken during acute and convalescent COVID-19 were collected in the United States, Italy and Spain. Sources were T cells, B-cell-depleted T cells, or PBMCs; the material itself was cDNA or gDNA.

The CDR3 is 15 residues long. The ends lost 2 bases at V and 4 bases at J; junction bases unmatched: 4. The V gene's germline CDR1 is MNHEY and CDR2 SVGAGI. Authors' methods: How many nucleated cells were present was estimated from reference gene primer amplification. The assay was immunoSEQ multiplex PCR, and TCRdb's table has in-frame clones only and misses some. The D gene and trimming were derived from the DNA, and the V and J assignments and clone size from that table. Of about 210,000 clones detected, roughly 85% appear once; the ten largest clones hold roughly 2.7%. This TCR came from a woman aged 40 to 50 with active or convalescent COVID-19. The sequencing input was peripheral blood. The genes are TRBV6-5 and TRBJ1-4; the match to TRBD1 covers 7 bases. The CDR3 loop reads CASSYRTGRNEKLFF. CDR3 nucleotides: TGTGCCAGCAGTTACCGGACAGGTCGTAATGAAAAACTGTTTTTT.